The entry below gives a single TCR beta chain sequence along with its context. The sample originates from a study of blood T cell repertoires in COVID-19. The overall study: The analysed material was cDNA or gDNA that came from T cells, B-cell-depleted T cells, or PBMCs.

Generated by immunoSEQ multiplex PCR, the TCRdb table keeps only in-frame clones and is missing some. There are some 530,000 clones in the sample; 88% occur only once, and 6.5% to 9.5% lies in the top ten. Trimming cost V 6 bases and J 11 bases, with 19 bases left between them. Germline values: CDR1 SGHAT, CDR2 FQNNGV. The CDR3 is 14 residues long. Sequenced: PBMCs or T cells enriched from blood (not recorded which). The chain carries TRBV11-2 and TRBJ2-2; maybe TRBD2 (6 bases). The source of this sequence is a woman aged 55-70 years who had recovered from COVID-19. The CDR3 sequence: CASSPPGLIGELFF. The CDR3 DNA is TGTGCCAGCAGTCCCCCGGGACTCATAGGAGAGCTGTTTTTT.